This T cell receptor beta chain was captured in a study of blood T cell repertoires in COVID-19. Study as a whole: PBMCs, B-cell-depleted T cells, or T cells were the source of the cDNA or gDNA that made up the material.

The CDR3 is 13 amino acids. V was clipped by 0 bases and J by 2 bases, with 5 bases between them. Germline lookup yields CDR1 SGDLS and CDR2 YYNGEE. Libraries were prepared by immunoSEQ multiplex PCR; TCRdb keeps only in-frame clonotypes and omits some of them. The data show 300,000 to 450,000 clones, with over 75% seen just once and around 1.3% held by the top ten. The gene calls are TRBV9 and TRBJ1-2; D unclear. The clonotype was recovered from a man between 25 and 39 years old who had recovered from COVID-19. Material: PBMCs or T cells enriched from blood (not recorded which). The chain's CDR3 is CASSVAPNYGYTF. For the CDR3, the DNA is TGTGCCAGCAGCGTAGCTCCCAACTATGGCTACACCTTC.